The subject of this entry is one TCR beta chain. Other DNA sequences in this sample translate to the same CDR3. These data come from a study of cytomegalovirus exposure and HLA in healthy donors. At the time of sampling, donors were nominally healthy, though unrecorded immune exposures were likely. PCR primers comprised 60 Vbeta and 13 Jbeta primers. Only in-frame clones appear in the TCRdb table, and some are missing; sequencing was by immunoSEQ multiplex PCR. The table lists 69,000 or so clones, roughly 76% of them singletons, with more than 2.5% in the top ten. After removal of 6 bases from V and 4 bases from J, the junction contained 7 bases not matched to a gene. Germline V CDR1 and CDR2: ENHRY, SYGVKD. The CDR3 is 14 residues long.

This chain uses TRBV10-3 with TRBJ2-3; TRBD1 agrees at 7 bases. This sequence originates from a man aged 18 to 30 in good health and CMV-seronegative. Sequencing was carried out using PBMCs. The CDR3: CAISERGTADTQYF. Here the CDR3 DNA reads TGTGCCATCAGCGAGAGGGGGACAGCAGATACGCAGTATTTT.